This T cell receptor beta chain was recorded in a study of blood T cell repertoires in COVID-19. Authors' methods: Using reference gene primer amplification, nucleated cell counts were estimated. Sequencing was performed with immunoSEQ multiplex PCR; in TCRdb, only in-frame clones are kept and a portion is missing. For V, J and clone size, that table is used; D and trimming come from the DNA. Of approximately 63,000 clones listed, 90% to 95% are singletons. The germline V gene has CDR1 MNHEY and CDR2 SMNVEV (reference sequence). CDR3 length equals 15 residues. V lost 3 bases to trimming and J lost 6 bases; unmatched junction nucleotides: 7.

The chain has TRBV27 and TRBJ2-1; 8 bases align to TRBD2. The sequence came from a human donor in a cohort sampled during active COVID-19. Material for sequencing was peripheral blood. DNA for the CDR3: TGTGCCAGCAGTTTGTCCGGGAGGGTTTCCAATGAGCAGTTCTTC. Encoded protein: CASSLSGRVSNEQFF.